This TCR beta chain is from a study of blood T cell repertoires in COVID-19. TCRdb's copy holds only in-frame clones and misses some; the assay was immunoSEQ multiplex PCR. This table holds tens of thousands of clones, around 86% found once. CDR3 size: 15 residues. The V segment lost 0 bases and the J segment 7 bases; nucleotides outside the gene matches: 8. Germline V gives CDR1 SGHNT, CDR2 YYREEE (reference sequence). The sequenced sample consisted of peripheral blood. This chain joins TRBV5-4 and TRBJ2-3; 7 positions match TRBD1. This sequence originates from a woman aged 60-70 years with acute or convalescent COVID-19. The CDR3 region has the DNA TGTGCCAGCAGCTTGGAGGGACAGACGCCTTATACGCAGTATTTT. This codes for CASSLEGQTPYTQYF.